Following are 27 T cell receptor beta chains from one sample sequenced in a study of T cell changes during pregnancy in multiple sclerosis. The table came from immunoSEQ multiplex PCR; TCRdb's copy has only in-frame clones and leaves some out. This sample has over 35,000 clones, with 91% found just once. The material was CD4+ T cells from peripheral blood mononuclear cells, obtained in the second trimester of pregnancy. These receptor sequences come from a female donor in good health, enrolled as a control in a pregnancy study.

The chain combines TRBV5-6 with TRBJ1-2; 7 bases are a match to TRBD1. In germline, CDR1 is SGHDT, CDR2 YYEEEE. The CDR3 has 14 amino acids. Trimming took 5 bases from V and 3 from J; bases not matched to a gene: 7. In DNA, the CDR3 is TGTGCCAGCAGGAAACAGGGGCGCGACTATGGCTACACCTTC. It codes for CASRKQGRDYGYTF.

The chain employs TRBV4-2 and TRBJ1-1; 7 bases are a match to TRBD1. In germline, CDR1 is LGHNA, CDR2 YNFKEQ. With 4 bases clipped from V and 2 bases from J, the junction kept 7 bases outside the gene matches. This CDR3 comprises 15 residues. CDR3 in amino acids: CASSRVQGRNTEAFF. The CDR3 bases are TGTGCCAGCAGCCGCGTACAGGGGCGCAACACTGAAGCTTTCTTT.

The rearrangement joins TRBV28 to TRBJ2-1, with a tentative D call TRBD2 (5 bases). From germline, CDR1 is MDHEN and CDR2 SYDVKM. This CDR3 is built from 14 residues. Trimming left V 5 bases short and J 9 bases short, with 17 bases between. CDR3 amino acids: CASSPNRGLFEQFF. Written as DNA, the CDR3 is TGTGCCAGCAGTCCGAACCGAGGGCTTTTTGAGCAGTTCTTC.

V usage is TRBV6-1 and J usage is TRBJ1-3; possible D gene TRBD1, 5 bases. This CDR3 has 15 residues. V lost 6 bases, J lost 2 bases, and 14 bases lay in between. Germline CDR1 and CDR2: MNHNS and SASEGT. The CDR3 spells CASSKGVGAGNTIYF. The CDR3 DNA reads TGTGCCAGCAGCAAAGGGGTAGGGGCTGGAAACACCATATATTTT.

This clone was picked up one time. In DNA form, the CDR3 reads TGTGCCAGCAGCTCTGGGACTAGCCTTATTTACAATGAGCAGTTCTTC. Protein sequence: CASSSGTSLIYNEQFF. The V call is TRBV9, the J call TRBJ2-1; 9 bases align to TRBD2. Losses at the gene ends were 4 bases for V and 4 bases for J; bases not matched to a gene: 9. The V gene's germline CDR1 is SGDLS and CDR2 YYNGEE. This CDR3 is built from 16 residues.

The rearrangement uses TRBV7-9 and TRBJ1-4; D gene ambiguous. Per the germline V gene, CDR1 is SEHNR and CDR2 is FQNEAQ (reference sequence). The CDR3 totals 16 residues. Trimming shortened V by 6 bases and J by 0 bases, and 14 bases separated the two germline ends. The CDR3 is CASSSPTPATNEKLFF. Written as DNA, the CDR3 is TGTGCCAGCAGTTCCCCAACCCCAGCAACTAATGAAAAACTGTTTTTT.

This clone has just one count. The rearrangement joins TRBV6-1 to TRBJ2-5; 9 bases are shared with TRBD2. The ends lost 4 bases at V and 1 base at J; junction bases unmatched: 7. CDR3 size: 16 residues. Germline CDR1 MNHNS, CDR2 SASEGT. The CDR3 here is CASSGRLAEPQETQYF. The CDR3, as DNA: TGTGCCAGCAGTGGGCGACTAGCGGAACCCCAAGAGACCCAGTACTTC.

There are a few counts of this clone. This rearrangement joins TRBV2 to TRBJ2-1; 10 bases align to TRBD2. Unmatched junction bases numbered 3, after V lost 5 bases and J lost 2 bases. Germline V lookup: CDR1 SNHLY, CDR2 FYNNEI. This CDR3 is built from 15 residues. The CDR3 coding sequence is TGTGCCAGCAGTTTAGCGGGGGGTGCCTACAATGAGCAGTTCTTC. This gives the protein CASSLAGGAYNEQFF.

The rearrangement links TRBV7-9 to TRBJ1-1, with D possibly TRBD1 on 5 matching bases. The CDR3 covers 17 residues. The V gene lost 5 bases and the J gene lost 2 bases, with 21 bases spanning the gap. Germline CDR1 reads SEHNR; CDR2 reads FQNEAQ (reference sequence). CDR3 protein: CASSPVRGFLNNTEAFF. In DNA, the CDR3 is TGTGCCAGCAGCCCAGTAAGGGGCTTTCTGAACAACACTGAAGCTTTCTTT.

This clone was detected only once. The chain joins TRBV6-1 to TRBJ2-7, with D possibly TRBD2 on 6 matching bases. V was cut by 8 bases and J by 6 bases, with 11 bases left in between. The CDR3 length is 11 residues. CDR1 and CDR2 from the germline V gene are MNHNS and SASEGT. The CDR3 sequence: CASSEGPEQYF. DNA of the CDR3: TGTGCCAGCTCGGAGGGTCCCGAGCAGTACTTC.

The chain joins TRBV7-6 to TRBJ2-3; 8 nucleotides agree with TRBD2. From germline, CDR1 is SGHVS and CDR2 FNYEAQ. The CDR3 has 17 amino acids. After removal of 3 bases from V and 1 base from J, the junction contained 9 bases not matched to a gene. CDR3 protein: CASSLGLLAAGTDTQYF. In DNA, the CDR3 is TGTGCCAGCAGCTTGGGCCTACTAGCGGCAGGCACAGATACGCAGTATTTT.

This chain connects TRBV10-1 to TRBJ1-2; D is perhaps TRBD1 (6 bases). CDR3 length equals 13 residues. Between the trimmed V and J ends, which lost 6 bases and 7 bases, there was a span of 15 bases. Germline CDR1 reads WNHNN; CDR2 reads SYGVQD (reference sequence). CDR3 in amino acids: CASSPGVSGGYTF. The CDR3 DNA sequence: TGCGCCAGCAGCCCAGGGGTCTCGGGTGGCTACACCTTC.

For the CDR3, the DNA is TGTGCCAGGCTAAAGCGGCAGCAGTACTTC. Translated, it gives CARLKRQQYF. This chain connects TRBV6-9 to TRBJ2-7; a possible D gene is TRBD2 (5 bases). The CDR3 consists of 10 residues. The germline V gene encodes CDR1 MNHGY and CDR2 SVAAGI. V was trimmed by 9 bases and J by 8 bases, leaving 11 bases between them.

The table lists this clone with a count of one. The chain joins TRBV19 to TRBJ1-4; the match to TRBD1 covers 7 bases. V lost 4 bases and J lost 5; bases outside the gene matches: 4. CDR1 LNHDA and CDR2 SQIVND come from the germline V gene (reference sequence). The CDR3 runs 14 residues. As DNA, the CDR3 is TGTGCCAGTAGTAAGGGGGCTCCAAATGAAAAACTGTTTTTT. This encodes CASSKGAPNEKLFF. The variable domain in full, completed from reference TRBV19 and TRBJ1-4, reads DGGITQSPKYLFRKEGQNVTLSCEQNLNHDAMYWYRQDPGQGLRLIYYSQIVNDFQKGDIAEGYSVSREKKESFPLTVTSAQKNPTAFYLCASSKGAPNEKLFFGSGTQLSVL.

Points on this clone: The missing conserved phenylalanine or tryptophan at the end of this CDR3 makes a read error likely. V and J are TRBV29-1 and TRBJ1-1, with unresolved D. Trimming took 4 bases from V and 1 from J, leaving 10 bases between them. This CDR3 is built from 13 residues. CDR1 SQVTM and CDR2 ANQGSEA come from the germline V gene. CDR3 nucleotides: TGCAGCGTTGTCCGGCCCGGGAACACTGAAGCTTTCCTT. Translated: CSVVRPGNTEAFL.

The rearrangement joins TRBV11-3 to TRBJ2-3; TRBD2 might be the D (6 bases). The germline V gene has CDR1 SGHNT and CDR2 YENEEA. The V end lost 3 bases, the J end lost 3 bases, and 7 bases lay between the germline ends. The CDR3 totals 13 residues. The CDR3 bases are TGTGCCAGCAGCTTTCGGGAGACAGATACGCAGTATTTT. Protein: CASSFRETDTQYF.

CDR3 sequence reads: CASSSGTGGSNSPLHF. CDR3 in DNA: TGTGCCAGCAGTTCGGGGACAGGGGGTTCAAATTCACCCCTCCACTTT. The chain uses TRBV7-9 and TRBJ1-6, with 11 bases matching TRBD1. The CDR3 consists of 16 residues. Trimming cost V 6 bases and J 7 bases; bases outside gene matches: 8. The germline gives CDR1 SEHNR, CDR2 FQNEAQ (reference sequence).

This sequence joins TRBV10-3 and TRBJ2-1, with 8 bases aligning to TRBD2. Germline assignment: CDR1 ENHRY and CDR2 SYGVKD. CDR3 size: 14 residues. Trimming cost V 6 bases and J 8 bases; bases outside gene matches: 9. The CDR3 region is CAISTSGGGDEQFF. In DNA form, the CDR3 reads TGTGCCATCAGCACTAGCGGAGGGGGGGATGAGCAGTTCTTC.

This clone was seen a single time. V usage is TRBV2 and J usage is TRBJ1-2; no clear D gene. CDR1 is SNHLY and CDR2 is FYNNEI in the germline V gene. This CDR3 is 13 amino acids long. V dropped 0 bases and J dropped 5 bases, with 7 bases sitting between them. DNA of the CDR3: TGTGCCAGCAGTGAAGCGCTTCAGTATGGCTACACCTTC. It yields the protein CASSEALQYGYTF.

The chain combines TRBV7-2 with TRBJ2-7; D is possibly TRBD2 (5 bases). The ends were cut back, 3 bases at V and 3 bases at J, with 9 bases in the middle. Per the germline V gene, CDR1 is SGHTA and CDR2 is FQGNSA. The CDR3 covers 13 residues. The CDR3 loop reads CASSFFGSYEQYF. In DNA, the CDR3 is TGTGCCAGCAGCTTTTTTGGGAGCTACGAGCAGTACTTC. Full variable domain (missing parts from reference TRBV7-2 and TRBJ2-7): GAGVSQSPSNKVTEKGKDVELRCDPISGHTALYWYRQSLGQGLEFLIYFQGNSAPDKSGLPSDRFSAERTGGSVSTLTIQRTQQEDSAVYLCASSFFGSYEQYFGPGTRLTVT.

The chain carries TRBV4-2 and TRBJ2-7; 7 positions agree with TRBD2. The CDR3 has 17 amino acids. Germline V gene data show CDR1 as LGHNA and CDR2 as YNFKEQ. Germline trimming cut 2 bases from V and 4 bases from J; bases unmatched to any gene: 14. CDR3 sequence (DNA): TGTGCCAGCAGCCAAACCACTAGCGACTTAAGTGGGTACGAGCAGTACTTC. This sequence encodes CASSQTTSDLSGYEQYF.

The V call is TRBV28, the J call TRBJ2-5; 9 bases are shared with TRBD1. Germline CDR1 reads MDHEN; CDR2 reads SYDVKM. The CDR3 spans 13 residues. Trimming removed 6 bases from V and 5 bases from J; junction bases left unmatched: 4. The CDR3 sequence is CASRPQGAETQYF. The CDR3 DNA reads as TGTGCCAGCAGGCCACAGGGGGCTGAGACCCAGTACTTC.

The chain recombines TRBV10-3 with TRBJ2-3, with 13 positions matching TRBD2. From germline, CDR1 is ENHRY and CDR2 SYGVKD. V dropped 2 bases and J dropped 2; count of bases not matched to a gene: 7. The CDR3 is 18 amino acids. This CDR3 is CAISETTSGRALTDTQYF. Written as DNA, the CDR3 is TGTGCCATCAGTGAGACCACTAGCGGGAGGGCCCTCACAGATACGCAGTATTTT.

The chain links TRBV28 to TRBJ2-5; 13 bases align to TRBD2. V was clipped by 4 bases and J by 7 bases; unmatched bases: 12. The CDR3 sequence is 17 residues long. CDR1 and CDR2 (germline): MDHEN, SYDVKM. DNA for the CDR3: TGTGCCAGCAGTTCCCCGACCGGGACTAGCGGGATCCGGACCCAGTACTTC. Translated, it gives CASSSPTGTSGIRTQYF.

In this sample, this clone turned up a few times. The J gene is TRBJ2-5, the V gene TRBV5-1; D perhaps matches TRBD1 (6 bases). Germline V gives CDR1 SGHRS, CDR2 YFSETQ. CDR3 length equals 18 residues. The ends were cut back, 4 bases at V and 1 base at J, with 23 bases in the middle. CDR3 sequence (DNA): TGCGCCAGCAGCGGGAGAACTAGGGACAAAGGGGTCCAAGAGACCCAGTACTTC. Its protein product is CASSGRTRDKGVQETQYF.

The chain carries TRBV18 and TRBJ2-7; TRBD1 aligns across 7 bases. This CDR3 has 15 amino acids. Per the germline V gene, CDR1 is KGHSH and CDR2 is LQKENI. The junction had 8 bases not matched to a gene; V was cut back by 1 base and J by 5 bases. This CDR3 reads CASSPQKNRGHEQYF. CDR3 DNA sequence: TGTGCCAGCTCACCACAAAAGAACAGGGGCCACGAGCAGTACTTC.

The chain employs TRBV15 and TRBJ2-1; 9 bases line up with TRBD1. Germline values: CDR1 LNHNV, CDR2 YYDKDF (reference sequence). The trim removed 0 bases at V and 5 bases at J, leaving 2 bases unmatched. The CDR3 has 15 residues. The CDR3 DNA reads TGTGCCACCAGCAGAGAGGGGACAGGGCACAATGAGCAGTTCTTC. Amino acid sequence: CATSREGTGHNEQFF.